Below are 31 T cell receptor beta chains sequenced from a single sample in a study of T cells expressing NK-cell markers. TCRdb reprocessed the 5' RACE reads; each CDR3 protein has one entry and no DNA is given. The sample's table shows 350,000 to 450,000 distinct CDR3 sequences. Source material: blood T cells: a sorted CD56 or NKG2C T cell subset, CD4+ or CD8+ T cells, or bulk PBMC T cells (not recorded which). The receptors originated from a man aged 18 to 70 in good health.

V gene TRBV25-1 combines with J gene TRBJ1-1. CDR3 length: 11 residues. CDR1 MGHDK and CDR2 SYGVNS come from the germline V gene. CDR3 sequence: CASSDRTEAFF.

The chain combines TRBV7-9 with TRBJ1-1; absent DNA, TCRdb's TRBD1 call cannot be checked. CDR1 SEHNR and CDR2 FQNEAQ come from the germline V gene (reference sequence). This CDR3 contains 12 residues. The CDR3 reads CASSLWGTEAFF.

The rearrangement uses TRBV6-1 and TRBJ1-2; TCRdb indicates TRBD1, and absent DNA this call remains unverified. Germline-derived CDR1 and CDR2 are MNHNS and SASEGT. The CDR3 runs 13 residues. The CDR3 loop is CASSAFGTGDYTF.

The J gene is TRBJ1-5, the V gene TRBV9; TCRdb outputs TRBD1, but without DNA this stays unchecked. The CDR3 loop spans 14 amino acids. Germline V gene data show CDR1 as SGDLS and CDR2 as YYNGEE. The CDR3 loop reads CASSPTGDIQPQHF.

The chain couples TRBV20-1 to TRBJ1-5; TCRdb's D call of TRBD1 is untestable without DNA. The germline V gene encodes CDR1 DFQATT and CDR2 SNEGSKA (reference sequence). This CDR3 has 16 amino acids. CDR3 sequence: CSAGMTGGGRSKPQHF.

The rearrangement joins TRBV10-3 to TRBJ2-5; TCRdb selects TRBD2, and the lack of DNA leaves this call unchecked. The CDR3 totals 13 residues. The germline CDR1 and CDR2 sequences are ENHRY and SYGVKD. This CDR3 is CAIRLEARETQYF.

The CDR3 region is CASKDGGGNEQFF. The chain has TRBV19 and TRBJ2-1; TCRdb lists TRBD1, though no DNA is available to test this call. The CDR3 loop spans 13 amino acids. Germline assignment: CDR1 LNHDA and CDR2 SQIVND (reference sequence).

The chain is built from TRBV28 and TRBJ2-3; TCRdb's D gene call, TRBD1, goes unchecked for lack of DNA. CDR3 length: 14 amino acids. Per the germline V gene, CDR1 is MDHEN and CDR2 is SYDVKM. The CDR3 region is CASSFPGSADTQYF.

V is TRBV27 and J is TRBJ1-5. CDR1 is MNHEY, CDR2 SMNVEV, per germline (reference sequence). The CDR3 consists of 15 residues. The CDR3 loop is CASSPRSDGNQPQHF.

This chain joins TRBV7-2 and TRBJ2-1; TCRdb picks TRBD2, but there is no DNA to check that call. The CDR3 has 17 residues. Germline V lookup: CDR1 SGHTA, CDR2 FQGNSA. This CDR3 is CASSLASSGGRYNEQFF.

The chain recombines TRBV6-1 with TRBJ2-2; checking the TCRdb D call of TRBD1 is not possible without DNA. Looked up from germline, CDR1 is MNHNS and CDR2 is SASEGT. The length of the CDR3 is 15 residues. The CDR3 region is CASSGRSSYTGELFF.

The rearrangement uses TRBV5-4 and TRBJ1-6; the D call from TCRdb, TRBD1, cannot be confirmed without DNA. The V gene's germline CDR1 is SGHNT and CDR2 YYREEE (reference sequence). This CDR3 has 15 amino acids. CDR3: CASSSTGQVNSPLHF.

The chain has TRBV19 and TRBJ1-1; with no DNA, the TCRdb D assignment of TRBD1 cannot be verified. The CDR3 extends over 13 amino acids. Germline V gene lookup returns CDR1 LNHDA and CDR2 SQIVND (reference sequence). CDR3 sequence reads: CASTRQGPTEAFF. Full variable domain (rest looked up from reference TRBV19 and TRBJ1-1): DGGITQSPKYLFRKEGQNVTLSCEQNLNHDAMYWYRQDPGQGLRLIYYSQIVNDFQKGDIAEGYSVSREKKESFPLTVTSAQKNPTAFYLCASTRQGPTEAFFGQGTRLTVV.

The V call is TRBV5-1, the J call TRBJ2-2; the D gene TCRdb calls, TRBD1, cannot be checked with no DNA. Germline assignment: CDR1 SGHRS and CDR2 YFSETQ. There are 15 residues in the CDR3. This chain's CDR3 is CASSQQGGSTGELFF.

This sequence joins TRBV4-2 and TRBJ2-7; without DNA, the TCRdb call of TRBD1 cannot be checked. Per the germline V gene, CDR1 is LGHNA and CDR2 is YNFKEQ. This CDR3 region has 16 residues. The CDR3 region is CASSQDGGALSYEQYF.

The chain has TRBV9 and TRBJ2-2; lacking DNA, the TRBD1 call made by TCRdb goes unchecked. Germline CDR1 SGDLS, CDR2 YYNGEE. The CDR3 contains 15 residues. The CDR3 protein is CASRGTESNTGELFF.

The rearrangement links TRBV7-2 to TRBJ1-1; the TCRdb call, TRBD1, lacks DNA for checking. The CDR3 consists of 14 residues. Germline V gene data show CDR1 as SGHTA and CDR2 as FQGNSA. CDR3 protein: CASSAGVWSTEAFF.

The J gene is TRBJ2-1, the V gene TRBV20-1; no DNA is available, so the TRBD1 call from TCRdb remains unchecked. The CDR3 has 12 amino acids. The germline CDR1 and CDR2 sequences are DFQATT and SNEGSKA (reference sequence). CDR3 amino acids: CSAPAGDREQFF.

CDR3 sequence: CASSFDRGNYNEQFF. V gene TRBV6-5 combines with J gene TRBJ2-1; TCRdb picks TRBD1, but there is no DNA to check that call. The CDR3 spans 15 residues. Germline lookup yields CDR1 MNHEY and CDR2 SVGAGI.

This rearrangement joins TRBV5-4 to TRBJ1-1. The CDR3 totals 13 residues. Germline CDR1 reads SGHNT; CDR2 reads YYREEE (reference sequence). CDR3 loop: CASSLGVSTEAFF.

The chain recombines TRBV9 with TRBJ1-4; TCRdb outputs TRBD1, but without DNA this stays unchecked. This CDR3 has 16 residues. Germline CDR1 and CDR2: SGDLS and YYNGEE. The CDR3 loop reads CASSRTGGTTNEKLFF.

V is TRBV12-3 or TRBV12-4 and J is TRBJ2-7; TCRdb proposes TRBD1, but this gene call is untestable without DNA. The CDR3 has 14 amino acids. The CDR3 loop reads CASSPPGQSNEQYF.

This sequence joins TRBV27 and TRBJ1-3. The CDR3 sequence is 15 residues long. Germline V lookup: CDR1 MNHEY, CDR2 SMNVEV (reference sequence). CDR3 amino acids: CASSPTPRVGNTIYF.

J is TRBJ1-2 and V is TRBV12-3 or TRBV12-4; with no DNA, the TCRdb D assignment of TRBD1 cannot be verified. This CDR3 contains 14 residues. CDR3: CASRPTGRGYGYTF.

The chain has TRBV11-2 and TRBJ2-5; the TRBD1 assignment by TCRdb is unverifiable without DNA. Germline values: CDR1 SGHAT, CDR2 FQNNGV. The CDR3 is 15 residues long. The CDR3 loop reads CASSLTGGAVETQYF. Full variable domain (remainder filled in from reference TRBV11-2 and TRBJ2-5): EAGVAQSPRYKIIEKRQSVAFWCNPISGHATLYWYQQILGQGPKLLIQFQNNGVVDDSQLPKDRFSAERLKGVDSTLKIQPAKLEDSAVYLCASSLTGGAVETQYFGPGTRLLVL.

The chain employs TRBV5-6 and TRBJ2-2. CDR1 SGHDT and CDR2 YYEEEE come from the germline V gene. The CDR3 contains 15 residues. The CDR3 sequence is CASSLELAIAGELFF.

The V and J genes are TRBV4-2 and TRBJ1-6; TCRdb's D call of TRBD1 is untestable without DNA. The CDR3 sequence is 18 residues long. CDR1 and CDR2 from the germline V gene are LGHNA and YNFKEQ. The chain's CDR3 is CASSQDVPDRDYNSPLHF.

This chain links TRBV6-5 with TRBJ2-7; lacking DNA, the TRBD2 call made by TCRdb goes unchecked. This CDR3 is built from 16 residues. Per germline, CDR1 MNHEY and CDR2 SVGAGI. CDR3 protein: CASSYRALDSTYEQYF.

V gene TRBV9 combines with J gene TRBJ2-5; without DNA, the TCRdb call of TRBD2 cannot be checked. The CDR3 is made up of 15 amino acids. Germline V gives CDR1 SGDLS, CDR2 YYNGEE. The CDR3: CASSVGGGVGETQYF.

J is TRBJ1-2 and V is TRBV5-1; with no DNA, the TCRdb D assignment of TRBD1 cannot be verified. The germline V gene has CDR1 SGHRS and CDR2 YFSETQ. The CDR3 is made up of 17 amino acids. CDR3 protein: CASSLLGQASGFYGYTF.

J is TRBJ2-2 and V is TRBV9. Germline loops: CDR1 SGDLS, CDR2 YYNGEE. The CDR3 has 16 amino acids. The chain's CDR3 is CASSVVGRRNTGELFF.